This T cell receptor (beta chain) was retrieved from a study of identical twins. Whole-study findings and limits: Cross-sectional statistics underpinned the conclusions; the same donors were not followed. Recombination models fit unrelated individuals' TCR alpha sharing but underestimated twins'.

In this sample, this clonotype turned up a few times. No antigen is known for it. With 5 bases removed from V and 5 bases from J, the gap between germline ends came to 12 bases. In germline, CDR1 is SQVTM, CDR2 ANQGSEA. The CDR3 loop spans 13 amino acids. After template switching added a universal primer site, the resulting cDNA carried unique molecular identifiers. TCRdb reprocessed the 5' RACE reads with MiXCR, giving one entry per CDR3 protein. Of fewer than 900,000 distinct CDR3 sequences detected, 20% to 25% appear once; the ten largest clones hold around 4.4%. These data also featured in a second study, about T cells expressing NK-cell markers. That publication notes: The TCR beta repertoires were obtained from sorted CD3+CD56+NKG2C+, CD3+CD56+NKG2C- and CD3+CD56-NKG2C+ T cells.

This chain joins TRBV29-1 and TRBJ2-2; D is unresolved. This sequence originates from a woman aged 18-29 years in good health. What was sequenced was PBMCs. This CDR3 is CSVLSVDTGELFF. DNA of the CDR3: TGCAGCGTTTTATCCGTAGATACCGGGGAGCTGTTTTTT.